This entry lists 22 T cell receptor beta chains sequenced from one sample in a study of regulatory T cells in long-lasting Graves disease. Sequencing libraries for TCR beta were prepared with iRepertoire HTBI primers and Arm-PCR of CDR3 regions. TCRdb re-analysed the multiplex PCR reads in MiXCR, keeping a single row per CDR3 protein. This table holds 400,000 to 550,000 distinct CDR3 sequences, approximately 16% found once. The time point is: newly diagnosed GD, antithyroid drugs for less than 3 months. PBMCs were the source of the RNA used for TCR sequencing. A further study also used this sample, focusing on T cells in Graves' hyperthyroidism and ophthalmopathy.

Sample: peripheral blood mononuclear cells (PBMCs), taken at new diagnosis, from a patient treated with antithyroid drugs. These receptor sequences come from a woman under 40 with Graves disease.

This clonotype has at least ten counts. Here the CDR3 DNA reads TGTGCCAGCAGCAGCACCGGGACAGATGAAAAACTGTTTTTT. Residues: CASSSTGTDEKLFF. This chain joins TRBV13 and TRBJ1-4; 7 bases fit TRBD1. This CDR3 is built from 14 residues. Trimming removed 5 bases from V and 6 bases from J; junction bases left unmatched: 6. Germline lookup yields CDR1 PRHDT and CDR2 FYEKMQ (reference sequence).

This clonotype was recorded many times. The V call is TRBV10-2, the J call TRBJ2-1, with 13 bases aligning to TRBD2. Germline lookup yields CDR1 WSHSY and CDR2 SAAADI. The length of the CDR3 is 14 residues. The trim removed 6 bases at V and 6 bases at J, leaving 2 bases unmatched. CDR3 nucleotides: TGCGCCAGCAGACTAGCGGGAGGGTTCAATGAGCAGTTCTTC. The encoded protein is CASRLAGGFNEQFF.

In its sample, this clonotype was seen many times. For the CDR3, the DNA is TGTGCCAGCAGCTCGGGTTGGGGGAACACTGAAGCTTTCTTT. Its protein product is CASSSGWGNTEAFF. This chain links TRBV28 with TRBJ1-1, with D hard to call. The V end was cut by 6 bases, the J end by 1 base, with 12 bases between. Germline loops: CDR1 MDHEN, CDR2 SYDVKM. This CDR3 spans 14 amino acids.

At least ten counts were recorded for this clonotype. The chain combines TRBV6-1 with TRBJ1-2; D is uncertain. CDR1 and CDR2 from the germline V gene are MNHNS and SASEGT. Trimming cost V 8 bases and J 2 bases, with 6 bases left between them. The CDR3 consists of 11 residues. The chain's CDR3 is CASFWNYGYTF. The CDR3 DNA reads as TGTGCCAGCTTCTGGAACTATGGCTACACCTTC.

Remarks on this clonotype: A read error may explain this, as a much larger clone is one base away. The rearrangement uses TRBV5-5 and TRBJ2-1; D is tentatively TRBD1 or TRBD2 (6 bases each). This CDR3 has 16 residues. Germline CDR1 SGHKS, CDR2 YYEKEE (reference sequence). CDR3 sequence: CASSLEFRGAYDEQFF. The CDR3 DNA reads TGTGCCAGCAGCTTGGAGTTTAGGGGGGCCTACGATGAGCAGTTCTTC.

This chain links TRBV19 with TRBJ2-3, with D possibly TRBD2 on 6 matching bases. Trimming stripped 6 bases from V and 1 base from J, with 17 bases between. Germline CDR1 reads LNHDA; CDR2 reads SQIVND (reference sequence). The CDR3 sequence is 16 residues long. The DNA of the CDR3 is TGTGCCAGTAGCCGACGGGATGGGACTGGCACAGATACGCAGTATTTT. Amino acids: CASSRRDGTGTDTQYF.

The J gene is TRBJ2-7, the V gene TRBV9; TRBD1 matches 8 bases. V shed 2 bases and J 2 bases; nucleotides not matched to a gene: 6. CDR3 size: 15 residues. Germline assignment: CDR1 SGDLS and CDR2 YYNGEE. The CDR3 DNA follows: TGTGCCAGCAGCGTCCTCCCGGACAGGGCCTACGAGCAGTACTTC. It yields the protein CASSVLPDRAYEQYF.

Notes on this clonotype: Given a much more abundant clone one base away, this may be a read error. The chain links TRBV12-3 or TRBV12-4 to TRBJ2-7; 8 bases match TRBD2. Losses at the gene ends were 6 bases for V and 7 bases for J; bases not matched to a gene: 11. There are 14 residues in the CDR3. The DNA of the CDR3 is TGTGCCAGCAGCGTCAGCGGGGGAATGGGGGAGCAGTACTTC. Translating gives CASSVSGGMGEQYF.

This clonotype was seen at least ten times. This chain connects TRBV7-8 to TRBJ2-7, with D perhaps being TRBD1 or TRBD2 (5 bases each). This CDR3 has 12 amino acids. Germline values: CDR1 SGHVS, CDR2 FQNEAQ. The ends were cut back, 1 base at V and 6 bases at J, with 7 bases in the middle. CDR3 bases: TGTGCCAGCAGCTTAGTCGGGGCCGAGCAGTACTTC. This codes for CASSLVGAEQYF.

This clonotype was seen a handful of times. The chain has TRBV5-6 and TRBJ1-2; D remains unclear. CDR1 and CDR2 (germline): SGHDT, YYEEEE. V dropped 0 bases and J dropped 3 bases, with 9 bases sitting between them. The CDR3 runs to 14 residues. DNA for the CDR3: TGTGCCAGCAGCTTGGATGTGTCGCACTATGGCTACACCTTC. Its protein product is CASSLDVSHYGYTF.

As concerns this clonotype: A much larger clone is a single base away; this may be a read error. V usage is TRBV6-1 and J usage is TRBJ2-7; 7 bases fit TRBD2. Germline assignment: CDR1 MNHNS and CDR2 SASEGT. The CDR3 is made up of 17 amino acids. CDR3 sequence (DNA): TGTGCCAGCAGTCACGAGCGGGGCTCCCGGAATCCCTACGAGCAGTGCTTC. The encoded protein is CASSHERGSRNPYEQCF.

With respect to this clonotype: A much larger clone differs by one base, so this may be a read error. V is TRBV11-2 and J is TRBJ2-4; 7 bases agree with TRBD2. The germline gives CDR1 SGHAT, CDR2 FQNNGV. The CDR3 covers 18 residues. The J segment lost 6 bases and the V segment lost 2 bases, leaving 16 bases of the junction unmatched. The DNA of the CDR3 is TGTGCCAGCAGCTTAAGTATGTCCAGCGGGAACCCCACAAACATTCAGTACTTC. Translated, it gives CASSLSMSSGNPTNIQYF.

This clonotype was detected a few times. CDR3 coding DNA: TGTGCCAGCAGCCCCGGGACAATTACCGGGGAGCTGTTTTTT. This translates into CASSPGTITGELFF. The chain carries TRBV7-9 and TRBJ2-2; D might be TRBD1 (6 bases). With 5 bases removed from V and 5 bases from J, the gap between germline ends came to 12 bases. The CDR3 runs 14 residues. CDR1 and CDR2 from the germline V gene are SEHNR and FQNEAQ (reference sequence).

This clonotype was seen ten or more times. The chain couples TRBV20-1 to TRBJ2-7; weak D call: TRBD2 (6 bases). This CDR3 contains 14 residues. Germline V gene data show CDR1 as DFQATT and CDR2 as SNEGSKA (reference sequence). With 6 bases removed from V and 1 base from J, the gap between germline ends came to 16 bases. The CDR3 here is CSARQGGASYEQYF. CDR3 bases: TGCAGTGCACGTCAGGGCGGGGCGTCCTACGAGCAGTACTTC.

The rearrangement uses TRBV4-2 and TRBJ2-1, with 7 bases identical to TRBD2. The CDR3 totals 13 residues. Germline values: CDR1 LGHNA, CDR2 YNFKEQ. The V segment lost 0 bases and the J segment 9 bases; nucleotides outside the gene matches: 2. In nucleotides, the CDR3 is TGTGCCAGCAGCCAAGACTGGGGGGGTGAGCAGTTCTTC. Protein sequence: CASSQDWGGEQFF.

In its sample, this clonotype was seen a few times. The chain links TRBV20-1 to TRBJ2-2, with 11 bases fitting TRBD2. The CDR3 sequence is 13 residues long. CDR1 DFQATT and CDR2 SNEGSKA come from the germline V gene (reference sequence). After removal of 4 bases from V and 5 bases from J, the junction contained 0 bases not matched to a gene. In DNA form, the CDR3 reads TGCAGTGCTACTAGCGGGAGGACCGGGGAGCTGTTTTTT. Its translation: CSATSGRTGELFF.

This chain's CDR3 is CAWSRGQGGTAGELFF. CDR3 DNA sequence: TGTGCCTGGAGCAGGGGACAGGGCGGGACTGCCGGGGAGCTGTTTTTT. This chain uses TRBV30 with TRBJ2-2, with 9 bases matching TRBD1. J gave up 6 bases and V 3 bases, and 11 bases lay outside the gene matches. The V gene's germline CDR1 is GTSNPN and CDR2 SVGIG (reference sequence). This CDR3 is 16 amino acids long.

This clonotype was detected ten times or more. This chain connects TRBV28 to TRBJ2-1; TRBD2 aligns across 11 bases. The CDR3 is 16 amino acids. V trimming: 8 bases; J trimming: 7 bases; junction bases outside the gene matches: 13. Germline V gene lookup returns CDR1 MDHEN and CDR2 SYDVKM. The CDR3 DNA is TGTGCCAGCCGACCCTTAGCGGGAGGGCCGTGGAATGAGCAGTTCTTC. Encoded protein: CASRPLAGGPWNEQFF. Supplemented by reference TRBV28 and TRBJ2-1, the full variable domain reads DVKVTQSSRYLVKRTGEKVFLECVQDMDHENMFWYRQDPGLGLRLIYFSYDVKMKEKGDIPEGYSVSREKKERFSLILESASTNQTSMYLCASRPLAGGPWNEQFFGPGTRLTVL.

This sequence joins TRBV7-2 and TRBJ2-7; 12 bases agree with TRBD2. The germline gives CDR1 SGHTA, CDR2 FQGNSA. This CDR3 has 14 amino acids. V dropped 5 bases and J dropped 7; count of bases not matched to a gene: 6. The CDR3: CASSPGLAGSEQYF. In nucleotides, the CDR3 is TGTGCCAGCAGCCCCGGACTAGCGGGATCTGAGCAGTACTTC.

This clonotype was seen only a few times. This chain uses TRBV20-1 with TRBJ1-2; TRBD1 matches at 7 bases. CDR1 is DFQATT, CDR2 SNEGSKA, per germline (reference sequence). This CDR3 is built from 12 residues. Germline trimming cut 3 bases from V and 3 bases from J; bases unmatched to any gene: 1. The CDR3 DNA follows: TGCAGTGCTAGCGGGACAGACTATGGCTACACCTTC. Its translation: CSASGTDYGYTF.

This clonotype was observed many times. V is TRBV11-1 and J is TRBJ2-1; 8 nucleotides line up with TRBD2. J lost 9 bases, V lost 5 bases, and 6 bases had no gene match. The CDR3 length is 13 residues. CDR1 is SGHAT, CDR2 FQDESV, per germline (reference sequence). DNA of the CDR3: TGTGCCAGCAGCCTCGGACTAGCCCTTGAGCAGTTCTTC. Translating it yields CASSLGLALEQFF.

Worth noting for this clonotype: A much larger clone is a single base away; this may be a read error. The chain couples TRBV6-9 to TRBJ2-1; 11 bases map to TRBD2. The germline gives CDR1 MNHGY, CDR2 SVAAGI. Unmatched junction bases numbered 6, after V lost 3 bases and J lost 5 bases. The CDR3 consists of 16 residues. The chain's CDR3 is CASSYQTSGINNEQFF. The CDR3 DNA follows: TGTGCCAGCAGTTACCAGACTAGCGGGATTAACAATGAGCAGTTCTTC.